Listed here are 8 T cell receptor beta chains from one sample, sequenced in a study of type 1 regulatory T cells. What these receptors recognize is not known. TCRdb re-derived calls from the reads in MiXCR, one entry per CDR3 protein. This table has more than 60,000 distinct CDR3 sequences, approximately 67% appearing once. Input material: cultured non-Tr1 T cells, either the whole culture or a sorted T cell fraction (not recorded which). Every receptor here comes from a human donor in good health.

This clonotype was picked up a small number of times. The rearrangement links TRBV20-1 to TRBJ2-7; tentatively, D is TRBD1 or TRBD2 (5 bases each). Germline V gene lookup returns CDR1 DFQATT and CDR2 SNEGSKA (reference sequence). The CDR3 is made up of 13 amino acids. V was cut by 2 bases and J by 0 bases, with 8 bases left in between. The CDR3, as DNA: TGCAGTGCTAGACCCGGGACCTCCTACGAGCAGTACTTC. Protein: CSARPGTSYEQYF.

The V call is TRBV9, the J call TRBJ2-1; D unresolved. From germline, CDR1 is SGDLS and CDR2 YYNGEE. V was shortened by 4 bases and J by 9 bases, with 14 bases between the two germline ends. The CDR3 consists of 13 residues. The CDR3 nucleotides read TGTGCCAGCAGCCCTAGTCCTCTGGGTGAGCAGTTCTTC. Amino acid sequence: CASSPSPLGEQFF.

V and J are TRBV27 and TRBJ1-1; 7 bases are a match to TRBD1. Germline V lookup: CDR1 MNHEY, CDR2 SMNVEV (reference sequence). V lost 2 bases, J lost 11 bases, and 8 bases stayed unmatched. This CDR3 region has 13 residues. DNA of the CDR3: TGTGCCAGCAGTTTAGTAGGGGGCGTATTGGCTTTCTTT. Its protein product is CASSLVGGVLAFF.

The chain uses TRBV7-6 and TRBJ2-1; TRBD2 matches at 10 bases. CDR3 length: 20 amino acids. Germline CDR1 and CDR2: SGHVS and FNYEAQ. After removal of 0 bases from V and 0 bases from J, the junction contained 11 bases not matched to a gene. CDR3: CASSLAPSGSNPGSYNEQFF. CDR3 nucleotides: TGTGCCAGCAGCTTAGCGCCTAGCGGGAGTAATCCAGGCTCCTACAATGAGCAGTTCTTC.

This clonotype was seen only a few times. This chain connects TRBV5-4 to TRBJ2-7; weak D call: TRBD1 (6 bases). V was cut by 3 bases and J by 0 bases, with 13 bases left in between. The CDR3 totals 15 residues. The germline CDR1 and CDR2 sequences are SGHNT and YYREEE (reference sequence). The CDR3 here is CASSSQGRASYEQYF. Here the CDR3 DNA reads TGTGCCAGCAGCTCTCAGGGGCGGGCCTCCTACGAGCAGTACTTC. The full variable domain, with the rest looked up from reference TRBV5-4 and TRBJ2-7, is ETGVTQSPTHLIKTRGQQVTLRCSSQSGHNTVSWYQQALGQGPQFIFQYYREEENGRGNFPPRFSGLQFPNYSSELNVNALELDDSALYLCASSSQGRASYEQYFGPGTRLTVT.

This chain links TRBV13 with TRBJ2-7; D not resolved. Trimming removed 3 bases from V and 0 bases from J, with 15 bases in between. CDR1 is PRHDT, CDR2 FYEKMQ, per germline (reference sequence). The length of the CDR3 is 16 residues. The CDR3 region is CASSFSDLSSSYEQYF. As DNA, the CDR3 is TGTGCCAGCAGCTTCTCCGACCTATCGAGCTCCTACGAGCAGTACTTC.

This clonotype appeared once. The rearrangement joins TRBV12-3 or TRBV12-4 to TRBJ1-4; no definite D call. The CDR3 is 13 residues long. The V and J ends lost 7 bases and 6 bases respectively, with 12 bases between them. The CDR3 coding sequence is TGTGCCAGCACGAGGAGTTCGGATGAAAAACTGTTTTTT. Protein product: CASTRSSDEKLFF.

The rearrangement links TRBV29-1 to TRBJ2-7; 7 positions agree with TRBD2. Germline trimming cut 4 bases from V and 4 bases from J; bases unmatched to any gene: 10. This CDR3 contains 14 residues. CDR1 is SQVTM, CDR2 ANQGSEA, per germline. CDR3 bases: TGCAGCGTTGCCCGGGCTAGCGGACCTTACGAGCAGTACTTC. This codes for CSVARASGPYEQYF.